This T cell receptor beta chain originates from a study of T-cell memory formation after mild COVID-19. Study-wide findings and caveats: Memory sampled before infection contained some responding clones, suggesting cross-reactive memory joined. Contracting clones from day 15 to 85 showed balanced CD4/CD8; later expanders favored CD4+. Clonal second-wave expansions that peaked on day 37 had unconfirmed SARS-CoV-2 specificity.

5'RACE primed from the constant segment yielded TCR alpha and TCR beta cDNA libraries bearing sample barcodes and UMIs. TCRdb itself ran the 5' RACE reads through MiXCR, one entry per CDR3 protein. The profile covers 150,000 to 200,000 distinct CDR3 sequences, with approximately 12% appearing a single time and approximately 3.5% taken by the ten largest. This CDR3 is 15 amino acids long. V gave up 2 bases and J gave up 4 bases, with 13 bases separating them. Germline values: CDR1 SGHRS, CDR2 YFSETQ. This clonotype was detected only a few times. What it recognizes is unknown. The sequence was collected from a man aged 18 to 30 who had mild COVID-19 (a few samples of this study predate the infection). Cell type and time point are not known. V usage is TRBV5-1 and J usage is TRBJ2-1; D may be TRBD1 or TRBD2 (6 bases each). The sample consisted of PBMCs or a T cell subset sorted from them (not recorded which). The chain's CDR3 is CASSFGGGVYNEQFF. The CDR3 DNA follows: TGCGCCAGCAGCTTCGGAGGGGGAGTATACAATGAGCAGTTCTTC.